Sequencing of this T cell receptor (beta chain) was carried out in a study of blood T cell repertoires in COVID-19. Per the original methods: For nucleated cells, counts were estimated from reference gene primer amplification. Profiling relied on immunoSEQ multiplex PCR, and the TCRdb table lists in-frame clones only, not all of them. The DNA was the basis for D and trimming; V, J and clone size are from that table. The table includes about 120,000 clones, 70% to 90% detected once. V shed 1 base and J shed 8 bases, with 12 bases lying between them. This CDR3 has 14 amino acids. CDR1 and CDR2 (germline): LNHDA, SQIVND (reference sequence).

The chain employs TRBV19 and TRBJ2-4; D unclear. The source of this sequence is a woman between 45 and 65 years old with active or convalescent COVID-19. Sequencing input: peripheral blood. CDR3 DNA: TGTGCCAGTAGTATAGGTGCCAGGTCTGACATTCAGTACTTC. As protein: CASSIGARSDIQYF.